Only a few counts were recorded for the clone carrying this T cell receptor beta chain. The junction shows a germline mismatch at one end, possibly a read error. This sample was taken from a study of blood T cell repertoires in COVID-19. About the research overall: From T cells, B-cell-depleted T cells, or PBMCs came the material, which was cDNA or gDNA.

The CDR3 extends over 13 amino acids. The germline V gene has CDR1 SGHNT and CDR2 YYREEE (reference sequence). The repertoire was sequenced with immunoSEQ multiplex PCR; TCRdb's copy has only in-frame clones and lacks some. Among some 200,000 clones listed, 80% to 85% were seen once. The chain uses TRBV5-4 and TRBJ2-7, with D unclear. The source is a man aged 35 to 55 who had recovered from COVID-19. Sequencing used PBMCs or T cells enriched from blood (not recorded which). Here the CDR3 reads CASSLVGSDEQYF. The CDR3 DNA sequence: TGTGCCAGCAGCTTAGTTGGCTCCGACGAGCAGTACTTC.